This T cell receptor (beta chain) was documented in a study of regulatory T cells in long-lasting Graves disease. This clonotype was counted between two and nine times. With iRepertoire HTBI primers and Arm-PCR of CDR3 regions, TCR beta libraries were built. One entry per CDR3 protein results from TCRdb running MiXCR on the multiplex PCR reads. The top ten clones hold 15% to 20% of a sample with roughly 610,000 distinct CDR3 sequences, about 15% of them seen once. The ends were cut back, 3 bases at V and 5 bases at J, with 16 bases in the middle. Germline CDR1 is LNHDA and CDR2 is SQIVND (reference sequence). The length of the CDR3 is 15 residues. Time point denoted: newly diagnosed GD, antithyroid drugs for less than 3 months. Extracted PBMC RNA gave rise to the TCR library. This same sample was also taken into another study, of T cells in Graves' hyperthyroidism and ophthalmopathy.

This sequence was found in a woman aged 25 to 39 with Graves disease. The chain joins TRBV19 to TRBJ1-1; D is uncertain. The sequenced sample was peripheral blood mononuclear cells (PBMCs), obtained at new diagnosis, from a patient treated with antithyroid drugs. CDR3 DNA: TGTGCCAGTAGTATTACAGCGACCAGAGGGACTGAAGCTTTCTTT. Its protein is CASSITATRGTEAFF.